The 32 T cell receptor beta chains presented below share a single source sample, sequenced in a study of cytomegalovirus exposure and HLA in healthy donors. The method was immunoSEQ multiplex PCR; TCRdb's version includes in-frame clones alone and lacks a portion of them. The data contain under 400,000 clones, about nine tenths of them seen just once; the ten biggest clones take up roughly 0.8%. Input material: PBMCs. These receptors all come from a woman younger than 35 in good health and CMV-seronegative.

This clone was seen only a few times. The gene calls are TRBV7-9 and TRBJ2-2; D is unresolved. The length of the CDR3 is 14 residues. V lost 5 bases and J 6 bases, leaving 13 bases between the germline ends. Germline CDR1 and CDR2: SEHNR and FQNEAQ (reference sequence). The CDR3 region is CASSPPLSAGELFF. As DNA, the CDR3 is TGTGCCAGCAGCCCCCCTTTGTCGGCCGGGGAGCTGTTTTTT.

This clone came up once. The identical CDR3 is also encoded by other nucleotide sequences in the sample. The CDR3 reads CASSYAGGYEQYF. In DNA form, the CDR3 reads TGTGCCAGCAGTTACGCAGGGGGGTACGAGCAGTACTTC. The genes are TRBV6-5 and TRBJ2-7; maybe TRBD1 (7 bases). Germline assignment: CDR1 MNHEY and CDR2 SVGAGI. V dropped 2 bases and J dropped 4 bases, with 9 bases sitting between them. The CDR3 covers 13 residues.

This clone was recorded once. V gene TRBV6-1 combines with J gene TRBJ2-1; TRBD2 matches 9 bases. With 3 bases clipped from V and 7 bases from J, the junction kept 7 bases outside the gene matches. Per germline, CDR1 MNHNS and CDR2 SASEGT. CDR3 length equals 15 residues. Here the CDR3 reads CASSEGLAGSNEQFF. As DNA, the CDR3 is TGTGCCAGCAGTGAGGGGCTAGCGGGGTCGAATGAGCAGTTCTTC.

V usage is TRBV5-1 and J usage is TRBJ1-2; D is undetermined. Germline CDR1 SGHRS, CDR2 YFSETQ. The V end lost 5 bases, the J end lost 8 bases, and 16 bases lay between the germline ends. This CDR3 region has 13 residues. CDR3 in DNA: TGCGCCAGCAGTTCCGACACCCAGCGGGGCTACACCTTC. Translation gives CASSSDTQRGYTF. Variable domain in full (rest from reference TRBV5-1 and TRBJ1-2): KAGVTQTPRYLIKTRGQQVTLSCSPISGHRSVSWYQQTPGQGLQFLFEYFSETQRNKGNFPGRFSGRQFSNSRSEMNVSTLELGDSALYLCASSSDTQRGYTFGSGTRLTVV.

The chain joins TRBV7-7 to TRBJ2-5; 8 bases align to TRBD2. The CDR3 totals 15 residues. V gave up 1 base and J gave up 5 bases; unmatched junction bases: 6. Per germline, CDR1 SSHAT and CDR2 FNYEAQ (reference sequence). The CDR3 region is CASSLGLASAETQYF. The CDR3 nucleotides read TGTGCCAGCAGCTTAGGACTAGCGTCGGCGGAGACCCAGTACTTC.

This chain uses TRBV2 with TRBJ1-5; 8 bases are a match to TRBD1. This CDR3 contains 14 residues. Germline V gene data show CDR1 as SNHLY and CDR2 as FYNNEI. V was pared by 7 bases and J by 9 bases, with 11 bases of the junction left unmatched. CDR3 residues: CASKAGTGTGPQHF. CDR3 sequence (DNA): TGTGCCAGCAAAGCGGGGACAGGCACTGGGCCCCAGCATTTT.

This chain uses TRBV5-1 with TRBJ2-2; D unclear. The CDR3 consists of 16 residues. V lost 0 bases to trimming and J lost 0 bases, with 9 bases between them. Germline V gene sequence: CDR1 SGHRS, CDR2 YFSETQ. CDR3 in amino acids: CASSLVGGANTGELFF. Here the CDR3 DNA reads TGCGCCAGCAGCTTGGTAGGTGGAGCGAACACCGGGGAGCTGTTTTTT.

The chain joins TRBV10-2 to TRBJ2-7; D remains unclear. This CDR3 has 12 residues. V was pared by 8 bases and J by 3 bases, with 11 bases between. Germline V lookup: CDR1 WSHSY, CDR2 SAAADI. CDR3 protein: CASGEAYYEQYF. The CDR3 DNA follows: TGCGCCAGCGGCGAGGCGTACTACGAGCAGTACTTC.

The J gene is TRBJ1-5, the V gene TRBV4-1, with D tentatively TRBD1 (6 bases). Germline V gene data show CDR1 as MGHRA and CDR2 as YSYEKL. This CDR3 has 19 residues. V lost 0 bases and J 0 bases, leaving 18 bases between the germline ends. CDR3 DNA: TGCGCCAGCAGCCAAGATTGGGTACCGGACAGTTATAGCAATCAGCCCCAGCATTTT. Its translation is CASSQDWVPDSYSNQPQHF.

V gene TRBV5-4 combines with J gene TRBJ1-2; 12 nucleotides match TRBD1. Germline CDR1 is SGHNT and CDR2 is YYREEE (reference sequence). This CDR3 region has 18 residues. J was trimmed by 3 bases and V by 4 bases; bases with no gene match: 13. In nucleotides, the CDR3 is TGTGCCAGCAGCCCCCTAACCGGGACAGGGGGCCCACACTATGGCTACACCTTC. Translating gives CASSPLTGTGGPHYGYTF.

This chain uses TRBV19 with TRBJ1-2; D is uncertain. This CDR3 contains 14 residues. CDR1 and CDR2 from the germline V gene are LNHDA and SQIVND (reference sequence). Between the trimmed V and J ends, which lost 5 bases and 4 bases, there was a span of 14 bases. The CDR3 loop reads CASSGGYAVYGYTF. The CDR3, as DNA: TGTGCCAGTAGTGGCGGATACGCCGTCTATGGCTACACCTTC.

The V call is TRBV6-6, the J call TRBJ1-5; a weak D match, TRBD1 (6 bases). V was shortened by 0 bases and J by 3 bases, with 9 bases between the two germline ends. CDR1 is MNHNY, CDR2 SVGAGI, per germline (reference sequence). The CDR3 consists of 15 residues. CDR3 region: CASSYSNRDNQPQHF. The CDR3 nucleotides are TGTGCCAGCAGTTACTCGAACAGGGACAATCAGCCCCAGCATTTT.

This clone was counted a few times. The chain carries TRBV28 and TRBJ2-2; 9 bases map to TRBD1. V dropped 10 bases and J dropped 3; count of bases not matched to a gene: 9. Germline CDR1 and CDR2: MDHEN and SYDVKM. The CDR3 has 15 amino acids. CDR3 amino acids: CATQTGQGYTGELFF. The CDR3 nucleotides read TGTGCCACCCAAACGGGACAGGGCTACACCGGGGAGCTGTTTTTT.

This clone was seen many times. The chain combines TRBV2 with TRBJ1-5; tentatively, D is TRBD1 (5 bases). Trimming left V 1 base short and J 6 bases short, with 10 bases between. The CDR3 consists of 14 residues. CDR1 is SNHLY, CDR2 FYNNEI, per germline. CDR3 residues: CASSEVGAVQPQHF. CDR3 bases: TGTGCCAGCAGTGAAGTTGGGGCCGTTCAGCCCCAGCATTTT.

The V gene is TRBV7-3, the J gene TRBJ1-1, with D possibly being TRBD1 (5 bases). CDR3 length: 15 residues. In germline, CDR1 is SGHTA, CDR2 FQGTGA. Trimming took off 5 bases at V and 0 bases at J, with 13 bases between the two ends. CDR3 DNA: TGTGCCAGCAGCCCCGGGGGGGGAATGAACACTGAAGCTTTCTTT. Its protein product is CASSPGGGMNTEAFF.

The V call is TRBV30, the J call TRBJ1-4; maybe TRBD1 (5 bases). The CDR3 length is 14 residues. Per germline, CDR1 GTSNPN and CDR2 SVGIG (reference sequence). V was shortened by 5 bases and J by 7 bases, with 17 bases between the two germline ends. In DNA form, the CDR3 reads TGTGCCTGGGGCCATGGGGGGTACGGTGAAAAACTGTTTTTT. It codes for CAWGHGGYGEKLFF.

The V and J genes are TRBV25-1 and TRBJ2-2, with D uncertain. Trimming left V 3 bases short and J 7 bases short, with 12 bases between. Germline CDR1 and CDR2: MGHDK and SYGVNS. The CDR3 runs to 14 residues. The DNA for the CDR3 is TGTGCCAGCAGTGAGCGAGTTAGTAGCGGGGAGCTGTTTTTT. Protein product: CASSERVSSGELFF.

This sequence joins TRBV4-2 and TRBJ2-3; 8 bases line up with TRBD2. Germline CDR1 and CDR2: LGHNA and YNFKEQ. The CDR3 length is 15 residues. Trimming took 0 bases from V and 5 from J; bases not matched to a gene: 4. The CDR3 sequence: CASSQEALAGDTQYF. The CDR3 coding sequence is TGTGCCAGCAGCCAAGAAGCCCTAGCGGGAGATACGCAGTATTTT.

V and J are TRBV10-3 and TRBJ1-1; D possibly corresponds to TRBD1 (6 bases). Germline values: CDR1 ENHRY, CDR2 SYGVKD. V lost 4 bases and J 1 base, leaving 25 bases between the germline ends. The CDR3 contains 19 residues. CDR3 nucleotides: TGTGCCATCAGTGGCCTGGCGGGGGGCCCCCATGGGGGGAACACTGAAGCTTTCTTT. This encodes CAISGLAGGPHGGNTEAFF.

V and J are TRBV28 and TRBJ1-3; D possibly corresponds to TRBD1 (6 bases). There are 14 residues in the CDR3. Germline lookup yields CDR1 MDHEN and CDR2 SYDVKM. The V end was cut by 7 bases, the J end by 3 bases, with 13 bases between. The CDR3 nucleotides read TGTGCCAGCACAACCCAGGGGAGTGGAAACACCATATATTTT. Protein product: CASTTQGSGNTIYF.

The V call is TRBV30, the J call TRBJ2-3; D unclear. Germline V gene sequence: CDR1 GTSNPN, CDR2 SVGIG (reference sequence). Trimming cost V 0 bases and J 1 base, with 5 bases left between them. The CDR3 runs to 13 residues. CDR3 nucleotide sequence: TGTGCCTGGAGTGTACCGGGCACAGATACGCAGTATTTT. Translated, it gives CAWSVPGTDTQYF.

The J gene is TRBJ2-3, the V gene TRBV6-1; D perhaps matches TRBD1 (7 bases). The V gene lost 7 bases and the J gene lost 2 bases, with 16 bases spanning the gap. This CDR3 region has 15 residues. Germline V gives CDR1 MNHNS, CDR2 SASEGT. The CDR3 sequence is CASIRQGGYTDTQYF. The CDR3 nucleotides read TGTGCCAGCATTCGACAGGGAGGTTACACAGATACGCAGTATTTT.

The chain employs TRBV19 and TRBJ2-1, with TRBD2 as a possible D gene (6 bases). In germline, CDR1 is LNHDA, CDR2 SQIVND (reference sequence). V was pared by 9 bases and J by 6 bases, with 12 bases between. The CDR3 is 12 amino acids. The CDR3 nucleotides are TGTGCCAGCTCCGCTAGCGTCAATGAGCAGTTCTTC. This translates into CASSASVNEQFF.

The chain couples TRBV27 to TRBJ2-3; the D is unclear. This CDR3 has 15 residues. V lost 1 base, J lost 2 bases, and 10 bases lay in between. The germline CDR1 and CDR2 sequences are MNHEY and SMNVEV (reference sequence). CDR3 amino acids: CASSLYYGYTDTQYF. In DNA form, the CDR3 reads TGTGCCAGCAGTTTATATTACGGGTACACAGATACGCAGTATTTT.

The V and J genes are TRBV27 and TRBJ1-1, with no clear D. This CDR3 comprises 16 residues. Germline values: CDR1 MNHEY, CDR2 SMNVEV (reference sequence). The V end was cut by 2 bases, the J end by 0 bases, with 13 bases between. CDR3 coding DNA: TGTGCCAGCAGTTTAAACGCGGGCCCGTTGAACACTGAAGCTTTCTTT. Its translation is CASSLNAGPLNTEAFF.

The V call is TRBV2, the J call TRBJ1-2; weak D call: TRBD1 (6 bases). Germline V gene sequence: CDR1 SNHLY, CDR2 FYNNEI. This CDR3 is built from 15 residues. Trimming took off 8 bases at V and 5 bases at J, with 21 bases between the two ends. CDR3 residues: CASGRGTKQEYGYTF. The CDR3 DNA follows: TGTGCCAGCGGAAGGGGGACAAAACAGGAGTATGGCTACACCTTC.

The rearrangement joins TRBV5-1 to TRBJ2-3; D ambiguous. Germline V gene data show CDR1 as SGHRS and CDR2 as YFSETQ. V shed 6 bases and J shed 2 bases, with 13 bases lying between them. The length of the CDR3 is 14 residues. CDR3 DNA: TGCGCCAGCAACCCGTCGGTTTTCACAGATACGCAGTATTTT. Translation gives CASNPSVFTDTQYF.

The chain couples TRBV6-1 to TRBJ2-7, with 8 bases lining up with TRBD1. Germline V gene sequence: CDR1 MNHNS, CDR2 SASEGT. The J segment lost 1 base and the V segment lost 4 bases, leaving 9 bases of the junction unmatched. CDR3 length equals 16 residues. The CDR3 here is CASSVAGGVGSYEQYF. The CDR3 DNA reads TGTGCCAGCAGTGTTGCAGGGGGCGTAGGGTCCTACGAGCAGTACTTC.

The chain combines TRBV6-1 with TRBJ2-7; 7 nucleotides agree with TRBD2. The V and J ends lost 4 bases and 4 bases, in that order; junction bases with no gene match: 4. Per germline, CDR1 MNHNS and CDR2 SASEGT. This CDR3 has 13 amino acids. This CDR3 reads CASSGGGSYEQYF. CDR3 bases: TGTGCCAGCAGTGGGGGGGGGTCGTACGAGCAGTACTTC.

The J gene is TRBJ2-7, the V gene TRBV21-1; the table's D gene call, TRBD2, was not cross checked with the DNA. TRBV21-1 is termed a pseudogene. The CDR3 is 17 residues long. CDR3 coding DNA: TGTGCCAGCAGCAAACCTGAGCGGGAGGGCGGATCCTACGAGCAGTACTTC. The encoded protein is CASSKPEREGGSYEQYF.

V is TRBV5-4 and J is TRBJ2-1, with TRBD2 matching 8 bases. V was clipped by 3 bases and J by 8 bases; unmatched bases: 19. Germline values: CDR1 SGHNT, CDR2 YYREEE (reference sequence). CDR3 size: 18 residues. CDR3 amino acids: CASSSPPSGGPRPHEQFF. The CDR3 nucleotides read TGTGCCAGCAGCTCCCCTCCCAGCGGGGGCCCTAGGCCTCATGAGCAGTTCTTC.

V and J are TRBV2 and TRBJ1-6; tentatively, D is TRBD1 (5 bases). V lost 4 bases and J 7 bases, leaving 14 bases between the germline ends. CDR3 length: 15 residues. Germline V gene data show CDR1 as SNHLY and CDR2 as FYNNEI. CDR3 sequence (DNA): TGTGCCAGCAGTGTACTGGGACTTCCCAATTCACCCCTCCACTTT. The encoded protein is CASSVLGLPNSPLHF.